The present entry profiles one T cell receptor beta chain with its context. This clonotype was found a few times. Its specific antigen is unknown. Per-nucleotide qualities are absent, and no much larger clonotype sits a single base away. These data are taken from a study of blood T cells in healthy people across ages (dated by TCRdb to the mid-2010s). For context, the study as a whole: Template switching captured roughly one uniquely barcoded TCR beta cDNA molecule per two T cells in model experiments. Age-related changes in TCR beta repertoire diversity were measured in the study by deep sequencing normalized with unique cDNA molecular identifiers. Donors were grouped into four age groups: young (average 16 years), middle-aged (39), aged (around 56) and long-lived (around 82). Using the same blood draw, the study looked at two additional independent replicas of 1 million unique cDNA reads for two donors, one aged 18 to 30 and the other aged 80 or older. To avoid experimental bias, donors of different ages were spread randomly across the sequencing lanes.

The 40 or so donors, aged about 6 to 100 years, were systemically healthy Caucasian individuals from Russia. Each donor gave ten milliliters of peripheral blood, drawn into EDTA-treated Vacutainer tubes. Ficoll-Paque density-gradient centrifugation was used to isolate PBMCs, with at least 6 million per sample. Total RNA was extracted from PBMCs with Trizol reagent, with at least 6 micrograms obtained per sample. The percentages of naive CD45RAhigh/CD27high T cells were determined by flow cytometry on a PBMC aliquot from every donor. Preparation of the library involved 5' RACE. TCRdb records Illumina HiSeq 2500 as the sequencer. A second roughly 7 to 11 cycle PCR used a sample-barcoded 5' primer and a J-beta primer mix. Each TCR beta cDNA molecule received a unique molecular identifier from a template-switch 5' adaptor carrying 12 random nucleotides. Each sample yielded at least 2.5 million CDR3-containing paired-end reads. First-strand cDNA was synthesized from all RNA with the Mint cDNA synthesis kit, primed by a TRBC-specific oligonucleotide. Following uracil-DNA glycosylase treatment, all cDNA underwent a first 18-cycle PCR with the universal primers M1SS and BC2_uni_R. As for the original processing: For normalization, 1 million high-quality reads, each with a distinct molecular identifier, were randomly selected from each sample. Reads sharing molecular identifiers were discarded rather than binned into consensus sequences. CDR3 identification, clonotype clustering and error correction used MiTCR with a Q25 quality threshold and the strictest error-elimination algorithm. A nonparametric unseen species model with Euler transformation was used to estimate a lower bound on total TCR beta diversity. TCRdb applied fastp at Q25 and MiXCR to the public reads, then kept only in-frame beta chains. Each entry merges the rows of one CDR3 protein and shows their most common DNA and genes. These V and J calls rely on TCRdb rather than the paper's analysis. Here the sample has fewer than 700,000 distinct CDR3 sequences; around 41% occur a single time. About 32% of the sample is taken by the ten largest.

Results the study describes overall, beyond this receptor: Donor CMV infection status was unknown, potentially confounding age-related changes in expanded clonotypes. Conclusive comparison of naive and antigen-experienced compartments was prevented by the profiling of bulk unsorted PBMCs. Compared with the aged group, the long-lived group had more naive CD4+ T cells, fewer expanded clones and increased TCR diversity, a pattern suggesting age selection. As age increased, observed TCR beta diversity per million T cells dropped in a roughly linear way, and a significant reduction was already evident by age 40. There was a strong correlation between observed TCR beta diversity and the percentage of naive T cells measured by flow cytometry. Estimates of total diversity based on one million sequenced T cells were considered lower bounds and underestimates.

The source is an elderly man in good health. Material for sequencing was blood.

At the DNA level, the sequence is TGTGCCAGCAGAAGGGGACTAGCGGCCCGCAAGCATGAGCAGTTCTTC. Translated, it reads CASRRGLAARKHEQFF. The chain employs TRBV6-2 or TRBV6-3 and TRBJ2-1, and 11 bases in between align with TRBD2. Trimming takes 6 bases off V and 8 bases off J; junction bases not matched to a gene: 12. From the germline V gene, CDR1 is MNHEY and CDR2 is SVGEGT. Its CDR3 holds 16 amino acids, cysteine through phenylalanine. Only the CDR3 part of the read is kept: 48 bases, read in frame from the first base.